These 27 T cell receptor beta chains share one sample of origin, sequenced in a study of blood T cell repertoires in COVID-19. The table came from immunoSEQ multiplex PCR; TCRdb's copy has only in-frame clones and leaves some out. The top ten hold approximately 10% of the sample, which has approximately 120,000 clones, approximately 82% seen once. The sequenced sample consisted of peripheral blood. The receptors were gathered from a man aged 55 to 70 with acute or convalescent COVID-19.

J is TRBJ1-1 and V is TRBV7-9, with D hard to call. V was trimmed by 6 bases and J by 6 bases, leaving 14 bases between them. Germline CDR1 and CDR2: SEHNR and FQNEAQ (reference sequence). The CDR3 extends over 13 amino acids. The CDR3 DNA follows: TGTGCCAGCAGGGCGACCCAGGTCTCTGAAGCTTTCTTT. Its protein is CASRATQVSEAFF.

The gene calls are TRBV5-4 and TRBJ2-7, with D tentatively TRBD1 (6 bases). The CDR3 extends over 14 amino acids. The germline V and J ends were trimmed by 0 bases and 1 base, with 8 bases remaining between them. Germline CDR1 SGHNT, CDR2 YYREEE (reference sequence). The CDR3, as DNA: TGTGCCAGCAGCTTGGGGGGGCAATCCTACGAGCAGTACTTC. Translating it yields CASSLGGQSYEQYF.

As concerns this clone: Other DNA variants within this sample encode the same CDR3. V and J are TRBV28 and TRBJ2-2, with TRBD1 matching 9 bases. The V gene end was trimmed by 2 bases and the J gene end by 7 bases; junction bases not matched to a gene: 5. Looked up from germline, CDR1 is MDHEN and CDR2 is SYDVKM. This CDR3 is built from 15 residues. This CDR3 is CASSLNRGRSGELFF. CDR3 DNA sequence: TGTGCCAGCAGTTTAAACAGGGGGCGTAGCGGGGAGCTGTTTTTT.

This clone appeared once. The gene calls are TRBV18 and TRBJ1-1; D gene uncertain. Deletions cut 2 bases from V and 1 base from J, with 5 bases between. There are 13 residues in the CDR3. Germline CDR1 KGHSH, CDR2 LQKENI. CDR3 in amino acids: CASSPYRNTEAFF. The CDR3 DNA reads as TGTGCCAGCTCACCATACAGGAACACTGAAGCTTTCTTT. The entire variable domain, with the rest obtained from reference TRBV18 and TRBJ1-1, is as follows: NAGVMQNPRHLVRRRGQEARLRCSPMKGHSHVYWYRQLPEEGLKFMVYLQKENIIDESGMPKERFSAEFPKEGPSILRIQQVVRGDSAAYFCASSPYRNTEAFFGQGTRLTVV.

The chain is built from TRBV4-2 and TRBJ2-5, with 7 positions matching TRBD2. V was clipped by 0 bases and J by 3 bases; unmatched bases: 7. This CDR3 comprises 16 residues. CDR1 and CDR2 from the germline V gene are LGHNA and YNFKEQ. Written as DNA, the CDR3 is TGTGCCAGCAGCCAAGATCTCGACGGGGGGAAAGAGACCCAGTACTTC. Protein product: CASSQDLDGGKETQYF.

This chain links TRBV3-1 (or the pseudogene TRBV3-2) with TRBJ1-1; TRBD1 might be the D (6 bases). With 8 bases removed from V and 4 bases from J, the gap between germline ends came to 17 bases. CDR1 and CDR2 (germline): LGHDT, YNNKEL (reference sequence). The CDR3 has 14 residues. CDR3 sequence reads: CASSLGQLSTEAFF. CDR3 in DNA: TGTGCCAGCTCACTTGGACAGCTGAGCACTGAAGCTTTCTTT.

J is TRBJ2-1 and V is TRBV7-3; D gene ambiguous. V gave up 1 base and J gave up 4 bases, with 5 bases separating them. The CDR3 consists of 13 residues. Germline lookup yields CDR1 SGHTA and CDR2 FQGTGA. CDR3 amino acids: CASSLNNYNEQFF. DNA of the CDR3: TGTGCCAGCAGCTTAAACAATTACAATGAGCAGTTCTTC.

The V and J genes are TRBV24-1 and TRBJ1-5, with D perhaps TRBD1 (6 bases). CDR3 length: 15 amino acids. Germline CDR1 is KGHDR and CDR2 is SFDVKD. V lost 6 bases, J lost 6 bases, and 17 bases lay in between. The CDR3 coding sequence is TGTGCCACCAGTAGTGTCAGGGGTGATGGTCAGCCCCAGCATTTT. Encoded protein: CATSSVRGDGQPQHF.

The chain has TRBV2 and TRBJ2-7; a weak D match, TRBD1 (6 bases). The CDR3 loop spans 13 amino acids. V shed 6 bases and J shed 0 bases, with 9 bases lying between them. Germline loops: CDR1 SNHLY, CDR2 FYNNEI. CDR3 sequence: CASRGTLSYEQYF. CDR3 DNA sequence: TGTGCCAGCAGGGGGACACTCTCCTACGAGCAGTACTTC.

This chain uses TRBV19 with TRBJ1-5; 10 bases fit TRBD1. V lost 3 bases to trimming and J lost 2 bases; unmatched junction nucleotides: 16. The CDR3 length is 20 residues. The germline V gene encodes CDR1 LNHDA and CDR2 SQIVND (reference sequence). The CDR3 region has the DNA TGTGCCAGTAGTATGGTGCCCCGGGGGACAGGGGTATTGGGCAATCAGCCCCAGCATTTT. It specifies CASSMVPRGTGVLGNQPQHF.

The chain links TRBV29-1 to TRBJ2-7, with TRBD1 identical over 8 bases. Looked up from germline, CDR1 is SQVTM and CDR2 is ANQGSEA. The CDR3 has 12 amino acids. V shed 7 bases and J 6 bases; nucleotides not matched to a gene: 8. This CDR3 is CSARTGWVEQYF. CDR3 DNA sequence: TGCAGCGCTAGGACAGGGTGGGTCGAGCAGTACTTC.

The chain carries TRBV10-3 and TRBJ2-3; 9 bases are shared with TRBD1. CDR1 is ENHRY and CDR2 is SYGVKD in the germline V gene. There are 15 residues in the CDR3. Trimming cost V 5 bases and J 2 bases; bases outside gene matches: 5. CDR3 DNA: TGTGCCATCAGTAGACAGGGGGACGTCACAGATACGCAGTATTTT. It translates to CAISRQGDVTDTQYF.

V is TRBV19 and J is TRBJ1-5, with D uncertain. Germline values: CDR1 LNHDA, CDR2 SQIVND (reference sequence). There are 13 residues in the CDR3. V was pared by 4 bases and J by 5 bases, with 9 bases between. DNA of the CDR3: TGTGCCAGTAGTAACGACCGGGATCAGCCCCAGCATTTT. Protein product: CASSNDRDQPQHF.

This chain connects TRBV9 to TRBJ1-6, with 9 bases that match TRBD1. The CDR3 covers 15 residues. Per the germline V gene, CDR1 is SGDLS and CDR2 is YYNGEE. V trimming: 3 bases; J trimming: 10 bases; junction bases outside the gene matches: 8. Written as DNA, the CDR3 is TGTGCCAGCAGCGGAAGACAGGGGGGTGGGTCACCCCTCCACTTT. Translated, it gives CASSGRQGGGSPLHF.

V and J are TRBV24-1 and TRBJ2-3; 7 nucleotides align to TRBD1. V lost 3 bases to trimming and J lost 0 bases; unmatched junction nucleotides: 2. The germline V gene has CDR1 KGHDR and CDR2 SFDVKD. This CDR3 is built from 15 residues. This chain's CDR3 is CATSDGDRSTDTQYF. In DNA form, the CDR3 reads TGTGCCACCAGTGATGGGGACAGAAGCACAGATACGCAGTATTTT.

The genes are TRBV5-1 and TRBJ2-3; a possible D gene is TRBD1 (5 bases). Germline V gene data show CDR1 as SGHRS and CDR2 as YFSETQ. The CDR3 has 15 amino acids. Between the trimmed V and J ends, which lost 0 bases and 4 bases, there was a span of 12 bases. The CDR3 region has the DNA TGCGCCAGCAGCTTGGGGGCCAGGGATTCAGATACGCAGTATTTT. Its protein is CASSLGARDSDTQYF.

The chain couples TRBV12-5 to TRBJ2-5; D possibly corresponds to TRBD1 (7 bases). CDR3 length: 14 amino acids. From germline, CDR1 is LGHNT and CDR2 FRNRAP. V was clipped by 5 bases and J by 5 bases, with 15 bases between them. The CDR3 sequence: CASGPSGGTETQYF. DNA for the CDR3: TGTGCTAGTGGTCCGTCAGGGGGGACGGAGACCCAGTACTTC.

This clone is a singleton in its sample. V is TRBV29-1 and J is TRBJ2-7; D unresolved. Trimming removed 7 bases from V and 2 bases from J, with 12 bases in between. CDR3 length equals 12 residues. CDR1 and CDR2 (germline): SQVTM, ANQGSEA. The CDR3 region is CSASVGPYEQYF. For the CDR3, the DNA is TGCAGCGCCAGCGTGGGTCCCTACGAGCAGTACTTC.

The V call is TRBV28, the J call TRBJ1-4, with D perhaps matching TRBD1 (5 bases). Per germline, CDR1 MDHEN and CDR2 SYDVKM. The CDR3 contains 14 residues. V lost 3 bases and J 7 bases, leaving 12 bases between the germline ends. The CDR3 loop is CASSLNTGGEKLFF. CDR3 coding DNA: TGTGCCAGCAGTTTGAACACCGGGGGTGAAAAACTGTTTTTT.

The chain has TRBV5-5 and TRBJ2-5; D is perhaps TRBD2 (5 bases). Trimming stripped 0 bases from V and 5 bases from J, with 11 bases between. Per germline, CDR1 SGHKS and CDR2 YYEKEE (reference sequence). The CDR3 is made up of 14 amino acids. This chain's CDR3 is CASSLGAGRETQYF. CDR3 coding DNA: TGTGCCAGCAGCTTGGGGGCGGGTAGGGAGACCCAGTACTTC. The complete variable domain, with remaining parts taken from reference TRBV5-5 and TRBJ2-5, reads DAGVTQSPTHLIKTRGQQVTLRCSPISGHKSVSWYQQVLGQGPQFIFQYYEKEERGRGNFPDRFSARQFPNYSSELNVNALLLGDSALYLCASSLGAGRETQYFGPGTRLLVL.

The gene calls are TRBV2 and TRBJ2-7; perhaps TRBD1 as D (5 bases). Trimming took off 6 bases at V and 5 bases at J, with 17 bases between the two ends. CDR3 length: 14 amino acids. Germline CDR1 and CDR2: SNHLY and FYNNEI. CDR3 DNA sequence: TGTGCCAGCAGGGCCTGGGGCAGGGCGAACGAGCAGTACTTC. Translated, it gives CASRAWGRANEQYF.

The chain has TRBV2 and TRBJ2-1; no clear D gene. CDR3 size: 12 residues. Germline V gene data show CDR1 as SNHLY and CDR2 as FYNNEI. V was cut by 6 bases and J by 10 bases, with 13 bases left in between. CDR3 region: CASSQNTPEQFF. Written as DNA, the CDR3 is TGTGCCAGCAGCCAAAACACCCCCGAGCAGTTCTTC.

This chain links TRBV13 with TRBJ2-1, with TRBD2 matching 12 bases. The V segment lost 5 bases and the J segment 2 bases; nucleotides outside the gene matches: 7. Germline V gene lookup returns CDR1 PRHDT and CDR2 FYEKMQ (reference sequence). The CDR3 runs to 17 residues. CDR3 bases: TGTGCCAGCAGCGGACGGACTAGCGGGGTCCCCTACAATGAGCAGTTCTTC. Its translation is CASSGRTSGVPYNEQFF. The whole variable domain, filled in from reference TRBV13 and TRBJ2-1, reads AAGVIQSPRHLIKEKRETATLKCYPIPRHDTVYWYQQGPGQDPQFLISFYEKMQSDKGSIPDRFSAQQFSDYHSELNMSSLELGDSALYFCASSGRTSGVPYNEQFFGPGTRLTVL.

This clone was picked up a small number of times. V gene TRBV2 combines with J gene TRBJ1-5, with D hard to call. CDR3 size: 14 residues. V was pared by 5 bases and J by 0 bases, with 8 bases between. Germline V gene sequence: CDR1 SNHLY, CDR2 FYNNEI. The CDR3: CASSQSFSNQPQHF. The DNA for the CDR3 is TGTGCCAGCAGTCAGTCATTTAGCAATCAGCCCCAGCATTTT.

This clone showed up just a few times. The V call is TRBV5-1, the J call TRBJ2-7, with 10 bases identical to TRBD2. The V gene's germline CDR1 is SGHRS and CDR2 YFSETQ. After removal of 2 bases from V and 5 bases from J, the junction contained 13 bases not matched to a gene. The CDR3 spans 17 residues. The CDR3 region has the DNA TGCGCCAGCAGCTTTCCCCTGTGGCCTAGCGGGAGCGACGAGCAGTACTTC. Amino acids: CASSFPLWPSGSDEQYF.

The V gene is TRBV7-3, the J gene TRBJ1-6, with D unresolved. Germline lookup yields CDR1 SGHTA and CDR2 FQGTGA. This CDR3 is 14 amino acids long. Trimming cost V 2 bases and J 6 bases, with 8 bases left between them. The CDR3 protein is CASSLGLINSPLHF. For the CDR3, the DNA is TGTGCCAGCAGCTTAGGACTGATTAATTCACCCCTCCACTTT.

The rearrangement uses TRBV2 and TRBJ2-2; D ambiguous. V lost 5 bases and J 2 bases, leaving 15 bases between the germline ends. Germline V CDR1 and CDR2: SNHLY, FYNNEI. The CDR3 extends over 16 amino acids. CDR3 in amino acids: CASSKSDTPNTGELFF. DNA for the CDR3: TGTGCCAGCAGTAAAAGTGACACCCCCAACACCGGGGAGCTGTTTTTT.